This T cell receptor (beta chain) was captured in a study of Graves' ophthalmopathy and Graves' hyperthyroidism. Whole-study findings and limits: Ophthalmopathy progression cases were predicted by the model with approximately 66% sensitivity and roughly 72% specificity.

Worth noting for this clonotype: Its antigen is still unknown.

V lost 3 bases and J lost 1, with 9 bases in between. The length of the CDR3 is 14 residues. TCR beta CDR3 regions were amplified from RNA transcripts. Second-round multiplex PCR came after a first-round RT-PCR that employed HTBI primers. In TCRdb, the multiplex PCR reads were re-called with MiXCR into one record per CDR3 protein. Here the sample spans 650,000 to 900,000 distinct CDR3 sequences, approximately 40% being singletons. This receptor was identified in an adult man with Graves' ophthalmopathy. The gene calls are TRBV12-3 or TRBV12-4 and TRBJ1-1, with no clear D. The sequenced sample consisted of peripheral blood. CDR3 in DNA: TGTGCCAGCAGTTTGTTCTTTGCGAACACTGAAGCTTTCTTT. It is translated as CASSLFFANTEAFF.